The 29 T cell receptor beta chains given below trace back to one sample, sequenced in a study of blood T cell repertoires in COVID-19 (dated by TCRdb to 2018 to 2020). Libraries were prepared through the immunoSEQ multiplex PCR assay. TCRdb stores this immuneACCESS table with in-frame sequences only. Part of the clones is absent; in the studies checked, under half of the shortfall reflects unresolved V genes, and no reason is known for the rest. This sample is represented by 100,000 to 150,000 clones; about 79% of them were singletons. About 39% of the sample comes from the top ten. Sequencing was performed on peripheral blood. These receptors came from a man aged 35 to 55 with active or convalescent COVID-19.

The chain combines TRBV6-6 with TRBJ1-5; no clear D gene. The germline V gene has CDR1 MNHNY and CDR2 SVGAGI (reference sequence). V lost 2 bases and J lost 3, with 8 bases in between. The CDR3 loop spans 14 amino acids. DNA for the CDR3: TGTGCCAGCAGTTACATGGAGATCAATCAGCCCCAGCATTTT. Translating gives CASSYMEINQPQHF.

The chain has TRBV14 and TRBJ2-7, with 9 bases identical to TRBD2. V lost 1 base, J lost 6 bases, and 7 bases stayed unmatched. The CDR3 has 15 residues. Germline values: CDR1 SGHDN, CDR2 FVKESK. CDR3 in DNA: TGTGCCAGCAGCCAAGCTCTAGCGGGATGGGGCGAGCAGTACTTC. It yields the protein CASSQALAGWGEQYF.

The DNA for the CDR3 is TGTGCCAGCAGCAAAAGGACTCATATGAACACTGAAGCTTTCTTT. Translation: CASSKRTHMNTEAFF. This sequence joins TRBV3-1 (or the pseudogene TRBV3-2) and TRBJ1-1, with D uncertain. The CDR3 has 15 residues. Germline CDR1 and CDR2: LGHDT and YNNKEL (reference sequence). V shed 5 bases and J shed 0 bases, with 13 bases lying between them.

This chain connects TRBV9 to TRBJ2-7; 9 bases match TRBD1. The CDR3 is 15 residues long. CDR1 SGDLS and CDR2 YYNGEE come from the germline V gene. V lost 3 bases and J lost 5; bases outside the gene matches: 9. CDR3 loop: CASSAAGTGRNEQYF. The CDR3 DNA reads as TGTGCCAGCAGCGCTGCCGGGACAGGGAGGAACGAGCAGTACTTC.

The genes are TRBV5-5 and TRBJ2-2; the D gene is possibly TRBD2 (6 bases). CDR1 and CDR2 from the germline V gene are SGHKS and YYEKEE (reference sequence). CDR3 length: 15 amino acids. The V and J ends lost 0 bases and 4 bases respectively, with 10 bases between them. The CDR3 nucleotides read TGTGCCAGCAGCTTGGCCGGGACTTTCACCGGGGAGCTGTTTTTT. It encodes CASSLAGTFTGELFF.

The chain links TRBV7-6 to TRBJ2-1, with TRBD2 matching 9 bases. CDR1 is SGHVS, CDR2 FNYEAQ, per germline. Losses at the gene ends were 5 bases for V and 0 bases for J; bases not matched to a gene: 8. CDR3 length equals 17 residues. The DNA of the CDR3 is TGTGCCAGCAGCCCTGAGAGCGGGGGGAGCTCCTACAATGAGCAGTTCTTC. It translates to CASSPESGGSSYNEQFF.

The chain joins TRBV30 to TRBJ1-6, with D maybe TRBD1 (5 bases). The CDR3 has 15 residues. Germline CDR1 GTSNPN, CDR2 SVGIG (reference sequence). Trimming removed 0 bases at V and 7 bases at J, with 13 bases between. CDR3 sequence (DNA): TGTGCCTGGAGTGTAAGTTACCGGGGGAATTCACCCCTCCACTTT. As protein: CAWSVSYRGNSPLHF.

This rearrangement joins TRBV11-2 to TRBJ2-7, with a possible D match to TRBD2 (5 bases). In germline, CDR1 is SGHAT, CDR2 FQNNGV. The CDR3 is 14 residues long. V dropped 0 bases and J dropped 2 bases, with 8 bases sitting between them. CDR3: CASSLDRGAYEQYF. Written as DNA, the CDR3 is TGTGCCAGCAGCTTAGATCGGGGAGCCTACGAGCAGTACTTC.

V usage is TRBV19 and J usage is TRBJ1-2; 11 nucleotides align to TRBD1. The CDR3 consists of 15 residues. CDR1 is LNHDA and CDR2 is SQIVND in the germline V gene (reference sequence). The trim removed 6 bases at V and 7 bases at J, leaving 10 bases unmatched. CDR3 coding DNA: TGTGCCAGTAGCCCACAGGGACAGGGGGTAGGTGGCTACACCTTC. Amino acid sequence: CASSPQGQGVGGYTF.

The chain combines TRBV12-3 or TRBV12-4 with TRBJ2-3; weak D call: TRBD1 (5 bases). The CDR3 runs to 13 residues. Trimming removed 4 bases at V and 3 bases at J, with 8 bases between. CDR3 in amino acids: CASSWTRTDTQYF. The CDR3 DNA is TGTGCCAGCAGTTGGACACGGACAGATACGCAGTATTTT.

The rearrangement uses TRBV4-3 and TRBJ1-4; tentatively, D is TRBD1 (6 bases). Per germline, CDR1 LGHNA and CDR2 YSLEER. The CDR3 consists of 16 residues. Deletions cut 5 bases from V and 8 bases from J, with 21 bases between. The DNA for the CDR3 is TGCGCCAGCAGCAGACAATCCTTAGGGGGTGGGGAAAAACTGTTTTTT. Amino acids: CASSRQSLGGGEKLFF.

V and J are TRBV30 and TRBJ2-5; 7 nucleotides line up with TRBD1. Unmatched junction bases numbered 5, after V lost 2 bases and J lost 2 bases. This CDR3 contains 14 residues. Germline V gene data show CDR1 as GTSNPN and CDR2 as SVGIG (reference sequence). The CDR3 sequence: CAWSRDRAQETQYF. DNA for the CDR3: TGTGCCTGGAGTCGGGACAGAGCTCAAGAGACCCAGTACTTC.

The genes are TRBV4-1 and TRBJ1-1, with TRBD1 matching over 9 bases. V lost 5 bases and J lost 6; bases outside the gene matches: 10. This CDR3 is 15 amino acids long. The germline V gene encodes CDR1 MGHRA and CDR2 YSYEKL. CDR3 DNA: TGCGCCAGCAGCGCCCTACAGGGGGCGCTACCTGAAGCTTTCTTT. Its translation: CASSALQGALPEAFF.

This clone was found a few times. The rearrangement uses TRBV9 and TRBJ2-1; the match to TRBD1 covers 11 bases. Unmatched junction bases numbered 5, after V lost 0 bases and J lost 9 bases. CDR3 size: 15 residues. Germline V lookup: CDR1 SGDLS, CDR2 YYNGEE. CDR3 amino acids: CASSVAGQGAFEQFF. CDR3 DNA sequence: TGTGCCAGCAGCGTAGCAGGACAGGGGGCGTTTGAGCAGTTCTTC.

CDR3 in DNA: TGCAGCGTTGAACGGCAGGGCGAGGATGGCTACACCTTC. Protein sequence: CSVERQGEDGYTF. The chain links TRBV29-1 to TRBJ1-2; D might be TRBD1 (5 bases). In germline, CDR1 is SQVTM, CDR2 ANQGSEA. Trimming shortened V by 2 bases and J by 6 bases, and 13 bases separated the two germline ends. The CDR3 spans 13 residues.

This chain links TRBV5-1 with TRBJ2-7; 7 positions match TRBD1. The CDR3 extends over 14 amino acids. Germline CDR1 SGHRS, CDR2 YFSETQ. The J segment lost 4 bases and the V segment lost 4 bases, leaving 8 bases of the junction unmatched. The CDR3 sequence: CASSPGTVTYEQYF. The DNA of the CDR3 is TGCGCCAGCAGCCCCGGGACAGTGACTTACGAGCAGTACTTC.

The J gene is TRBJ1-1, the V gene TRBV30; possibly TRBD1 for D (5 bases). CDR1 and CDR2 (germline): GTSNPN, SVGIG (reference sequence). The V end lost 5 bases, the J end lost 9 bases, and 16 bases lay between the germline ends. The CDR3 is 12 residues long. This CDR3 reads CAWQTRTNKAFF. CDR3 in DNA: TGTGCCTGGCAAACCCGGACAAACAAAGCTTTCTTT. Full variable domain (rest looked up from reference TRBV30 and TRBJ1-1): SQTIHQWPATLVQPVGSPLSLECTVEGTSNPNLYWYRQAAGRGLQLLFYSVGIGQISSEVPQNLSASRPQDRQFILSSKKLLLSDSGFYLCAWQTRTNKAFFGQGTRLTVV.

The chain couples TRBV29-1 to TRBJ1-1; perhaps TRBD1 as D (5 bases). CDR3 size: 13 residues. Germline values: CDR1 SQVTM, CDR2 ANQGSEA. The V end lost 4 bases, the J end lost 6 bases, and 15 bases lay between the germline ends. The CDR3 coding sequence is TGCAGCGTTGTGGCAGGGAAGTTGCCTGAAGCTTTCTTT. Its translation is CSVVAGKLPEAFF.

This chain uses TRBV6-5 with TRBJ1-4; 8 nucleotides line up with TRBD1. Germline-derived CDR1 and CDR2 are MNHEY and SVGAGI. The CDR3 is made up of 16 amino acids. V dropped 0 bases and J dropped 7; count of bases not matched to a gene: 7. The CDR3 spells CASSYSRQGASEKLFF. Written as DNA, the CDR3 is TGTGCCAGCAGTTACTCGAGGCAGGGGGCGAGTGAAAAACTGTTTTTT.

The chain recombines TRBV4-1 with TRBJ2-2; 7 bases are shared with TRBD2. The CDR3 contains 15 residues. Losses at the gene ends were 1 base for V and 5 bases for J; bases not matched to a gene: 4. The germline V gene encodes CDR1 MGHRA and CDR2 YSYEKL. CDR3 DNA: TGCGCCAGCAGCCAAGTGGGGCGGGGGACCGGGGAGCTGTTTTTT. It is translated as CASSQVGRGTGELFF.

This clone appeared once. The rearrangement uses TRBV30 and TRBJ1-2; D is unclear. V was pared by 4 bases and J by 3 bases, with 12 bases between. This CDR3 spans 13 amino acids. CDR1 is GTSNPN and CDR2 is SVGIG in the germline V gene (reference sequence). As DNA, the CDR3 is TGTGCCTGGACCCCTACGAATTACTATGGCTACACCTTC. It codes for CAWTPTNYYGYTF.

The chain employs TRBV5-1 and TRBJ1-4; TRBD1 aligns across 8 bases. Germline CDR1 SGHRS, CDR2 YFSETQ. V lost 4 bases and J lost 7; bases outside the gene matches: 12. The CDR3 has 16 amino acids. In DNA form, the CDR3 reads TGCGCCAGCAGCGTCACGCCAGGGGGCGCAGGTGAAAAACTGTTTTTT. It yields the protein CASSVTPGGAGEKLFF.

This clone was observed once. V and J are TRBV28 and TRBJ1-5, with 7 bases identical to TRBD1. The CDR3 runs to 15 residues. The germline V gene encodes CDR1 MDHEN and CDR2 SYDVKM. V lost 3 bases and J lost 2; bases outside the gene matches: 4. The chain's CDR3 is CASSFFDRGNQPQHF. CDR3 nucleotides: TGTGCCAGCAGTTTTTTCGACAGGGGCAATCAGCCCCAGCATTTT.

The chain links TRBV9 to TRBJ2-2; a weak D match, TRBD2 (6 bases). The CDR3 runs 15 residues. Germline assignment: CDR1 SGDLS and CDR2 YYNGEE. Trimming stripped 2 bases from V and 3 bases from J, with 11 bases between. CDR3 bases: TGTGCCAGCAGCGTCACGGGAGCGGACACCGGGGAGCTGTTTTTT. This sequence encodes CASSVTGADTGELFF. Together with reference TRBV9 and TRBJ2-2, the CDR3 gives the full variable domain: DSGVTQTPKHLITATGQRVTLRCSPRSGDLSVYWYQQSLDQGLQFLIQYYNGEERAKGNILERFSAQQFPDLHSELNLSSLELGDSALYFCASSVTGADTGELFFGEGSRLTVL.

This clone was picked up a small number of times. CDR3 loop: CASSHTGGSSPLHF. CDR3 sequence (DNA): TGTGCCAGCAGCCATACGGGGGGATCCTCACCCCTCCACTTT. The chain combines TRBV7-9 with TRBJ1-6; D possibly corresponds to TRBD1 (5 bases). Looked up from germline, CDR1 is SEHNR and CDR2 is FQNEAQ (reference sequence). This CDR3 contains 14 residues. Deletions cut 5 bases from V and 10 bases from J, with 15 bases between.

The rearrangement links TRBV19 to TRBJ2-5; D is uncertain. This CDR3 spans 13 amino acids. Germline V CDR1 and CDR2: LNHDA, SQIVND (reference sequence). V was pared by 6 bases and J by 3 bases, with 11 bases between. CDR3 region: CASSPQHKETQYF. The CDR3 DNA reads TGTGCCAGTAGCCCCCAACATAAAGAGACCCAGTACTTC.

The genes are TRBV18 and TRBJ2-1; the D gene is possibly TRBD2 (7 bases). The CDR3 has 15 residues. CDR1 is KGHSH and CDR2 is LQKENI in the germline V gene. Trimming took 6 bases from V and 4 from J, leaving 16 bases between them. The CDR3 nucleotides are TGTGCCAGCTCGGTTCGGGGGGCGGATTACAATGAGCAGTTCTTC. This sequence encodes CASSVRGADYNEQFF.

The chain employs TRBV27 and TRBJ2-4; D is perhaps TRBD1 (6 bases). This CDR3 comprises 14 residues. Trimming cost V 11 bases and J 0 bases, with 14 bases left between them. CDR1 and CDR2 from the germline V gene are MNHEY and SMNVEV (reference sequence). CDR3: CASSTGVAKNIQYF. The CDR3 DNA is TGTGCCTCCTCGACAGGCGTAGCCAAAAACATTCAGTACTTC.

The rearrangement uses TRBV19 and TRBJ1-1; D unclear. Germline CDR1 is LNHDA and CDR2 is SQIVND (reference sequence). V was pared by 3 bases and J by 6 bases, with 8 bases between. The CDR3 has 12 residues. Written as DNA, the CDR3 is TGTGCCAGTAGTATTCGGACTGCTGAAGCTTTCTTT. It encodes CASSIRTAEAFF.